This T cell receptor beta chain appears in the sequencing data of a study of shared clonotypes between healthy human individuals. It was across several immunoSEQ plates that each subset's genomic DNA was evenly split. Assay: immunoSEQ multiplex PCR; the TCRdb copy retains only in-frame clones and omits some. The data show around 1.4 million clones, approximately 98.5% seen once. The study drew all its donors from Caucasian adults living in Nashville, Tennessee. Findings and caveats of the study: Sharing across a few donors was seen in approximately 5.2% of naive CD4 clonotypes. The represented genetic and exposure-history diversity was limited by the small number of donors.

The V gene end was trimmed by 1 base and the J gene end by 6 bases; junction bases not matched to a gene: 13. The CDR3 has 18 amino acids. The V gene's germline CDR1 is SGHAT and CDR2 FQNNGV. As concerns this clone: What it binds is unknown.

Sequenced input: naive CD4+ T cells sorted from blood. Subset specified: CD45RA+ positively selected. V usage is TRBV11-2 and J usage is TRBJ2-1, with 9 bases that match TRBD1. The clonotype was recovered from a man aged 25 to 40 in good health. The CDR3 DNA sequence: TGTGCCAGCAGCTTAGTGTTCTCTGGACAGGGGCCCCTCAATGAGCAGTTCTTC. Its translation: CASSLVFSGQGPLNEQFF.